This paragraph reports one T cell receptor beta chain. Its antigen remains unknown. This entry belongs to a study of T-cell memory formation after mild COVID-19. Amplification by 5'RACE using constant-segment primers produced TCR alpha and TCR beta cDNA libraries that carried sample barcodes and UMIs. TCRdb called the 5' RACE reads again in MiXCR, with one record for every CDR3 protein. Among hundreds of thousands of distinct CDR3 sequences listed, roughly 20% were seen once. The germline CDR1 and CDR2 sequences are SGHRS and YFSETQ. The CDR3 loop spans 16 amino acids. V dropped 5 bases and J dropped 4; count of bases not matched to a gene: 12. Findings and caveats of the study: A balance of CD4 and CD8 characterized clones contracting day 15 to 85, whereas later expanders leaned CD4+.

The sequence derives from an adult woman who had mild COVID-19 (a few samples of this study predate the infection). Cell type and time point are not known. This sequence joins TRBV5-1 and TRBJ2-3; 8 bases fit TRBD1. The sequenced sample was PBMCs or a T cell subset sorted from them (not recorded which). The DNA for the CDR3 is TGCGCCAGCAGGAATATATTTGGACAGGGCTCAGATACGCAGTATTTT. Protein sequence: CASRNIFGQGSDTQYF.